This entry lists 23 T cell receptor beta chains sequenced from one sample in a study of cytomegalovirus exposure and HLA in healthy donors. The PCR employed 60 Vbeta primers together with 13 Jbeta primers. Some clones are missing from TCRdb's copy, which holds only in-frame ones; the method was immunoSEQ multiplex PCR. The data show more than 150,000 clones, 82% seen once. The sequenced sample consisted of PBMCs. These receptors were taken from a woman in her fifties or sixties in good health and CMV-seropositive.

This clone is classed as medium-sized (0.01 to 0.1%). This chain uses TRBV2 with TRBJ1-5; tentative D call: TRBD1 (6 bases). Germline CDR1 and CDR2: SNHLY and FYNNEI. Trimming cost V 6 bases and J 1 base, with 13 bases left between them. CDR3 length equals 15 residues. The chain's CDR3 is CASSQTGTSNQPQHF. The DNA for the CDR3 is TGTGCCAGCAGCCAAACAGGGACGAGCAATCAGCCCCAGCATTTT.

This clone was found once. The chain joins TRBV2 to TRBJ1-1, with TRBD1 identical over 11 bases. This CDR3 spans 13 amino acids. Trimming took 7 bases from V and 4 from J; bases not matched to a gene: 2. From germline, CDR1 is SNHLY and CDR2 FYNNEI. The DNA for the CDR3 is TGTGCCAGCAAAGGGACAGGGGGCACTGAAGCTTTCTTT. This codes for CASKGTGGTEAFF.

The rearrangement uses TRBV21-1 and TRBJ2-7; the table's TRBD1 call for D was not verified on the DNA. TRBV21-1 counts as a pseudogene. The CDR3 spans 16 residues. CDR3 sequence (DNA): TGTGCCACTTCTGGGGGACAGGGGCCTCAGGAGGGCGAGCAGTACTTC. Translated, it gives CATSGGQGPQEGEQYF.

The chain has TRBV14 and TRBJ2-2, with 10 positions matching TRBD1. J lost 4 bases, V lost 5 bases, and 16 bases had no gene match. The CDR3 spans 19 residues. In germline, CDR1 is SGHDN, CDR2 FVKESK. For the CDR3, the DNA is TGTGCCAGCAGCTCCCAAACGCCGGGACAGGGGCTGTCCACCGGGGAGCTGTTTTTT. It yields the protein CASSSQTPGQGLSTGELFF. The full variable domain, completed using reference TRBV14 and TRBJ2-2, is EAGVTQFPSHSVIEKGQTVTLRCDPISGHDNLYWYRRVMGKEIKFLLHFVKESKQDESGMPNNRFLAERTGGTYSTLKVQPAELEDSGVYFCASSSQTPGQGLSTGELFFGEGSRLTVL.

V gene TRBV6-4 combines with J gene TRBJ2-3; 8 nucleotides agree with TRBD2. The CDR3 totals 16 residues. Germline-derived CDR1 and CDR2 are MRHNA and SNTAGT. Losses at the gene ends were 2 bases for V and 2 bases for J; bases not matched to a gene: 6. The DNA for the CDR3 is TGTGCCAGCAGTGACACTAGCGGTCTTCTCACAGATACGCAGTATTTT. Protein sequence: CASSDTSGLLTDTQYF.

This chain uses TRBV6-6 with TRBJ2-5, with 8 nucleotides matching TRBD1. The germline V gene encodes CDR1 MNHNY and CDR2 SVGAGI (reference sequence). The V gene end was trimmed by 6 bases and the J gene end by 5 bases; junction bases not matched to a gene: 5. This CDR3 comprises 13 residues. CDR3 DNA: TGTGCCAGCAGCGACAGGGGATGGGAGACCCAGTACTTC. This translates into CASSDRGWETQYF.

The chain employs TRBV7-2 and TRBJ2-2; D is unclear. The germline CDR1 and CDR2 sequences are SGHTA and FQGNSA. The CDR3 is 12 residues long. Trimming shortened V by 5 bases and J by 3 bases, and 4 bases separated the two germline ends. CDR3: CASSLDTGELFF. Written as DNA, the CDR3 is TGTGCCAGCAGCCTCGACACCGGGGAGCTGTTTTTT.

DNA for the CDR3: TGTGCCAGCAGTTTAAGGGTAGCGTTCCCAGATACGCAGTATTTT. Its translation: CASSLRVAFPDTQYF. The J gene is TRBJ2-3, the V gene TRBV28, with D perhaps TRBD2 (5 bases). The CDR3 length is 15 residues. CDR1 is MDHEN and CDR2 is SYDVKM in the germline V gene. Between the trimmed V and J ends, which lost 2 bases and 4 bases, there was a span of 13 bases.

The chain is built from TRBV19 and TRBJ2-1; TRBD1 is a possible D gene (6 bases). The CDR3 loop spans 16 amino acids. In germline, CDR1 is LNHDA, CDR2 SQIVND (reference sequence). V was cut by 5 bases and J by 7 bases, with 21 bases left in between. CDR3 coding DNA: TGTGCCAGTAGTCCCACCGGGACACCACGAGGGAATGAGCAGTTCTTC. This codes for CASSPTGTPRGNEQFF. Full variable domain (outside the CDR3, taken from reference TRBV19 and TRBJ2-1): DGGITQSPKYLFRKEGQNVTLSCEQNLNHDAMYWYRQDPGQGLRLIYYSQIVNDFQKGDIAEGYSVSREKKESFPLTVTSAQKNPTAFYLCASSPTGTPRGNEQFFGPGTRLTVL.

The CDR3 protein is CAWSYKTGISHTQYF. CDR3 nucleotides: TGTGCCTGGAGTTATAAGACAGGGATCTCACATACGCAGTATTTT. The chain employs TRBV30 and TRBJ2-3; 7 positions match TRBD1. The CDR3 totals 15 residues. Losses at the gene ends were 2 bases for V and 7 bases for J; bases not matched to a gene: 12. Per germline, CDR1 GTSNPN and CDR2 SVGIG (reference sequence).

The chain carries TRBV27 and TRBJ2-1; maybe TRBD1 (5 bases). From germline, CDR1 is MNHEY and CDR2 SMNVEV (reference sequence). The CDR3 consists of 13 residues. V was cut by 4 bases and J by 9 bases, with 13 bases left in between. CDR3 loop: CASSYSGWAEQFF. CDR3 nucleotide sequence: TGTGCCAGCAGTTATTCAGGGTGGGCTGAGCAGTTCTTC.

This clone was seen more than once but under ten times. The same CDR3 arises from other DNA sequences in this sample as well. The rearrangement uses TRBV18 and TRBJ2-7, with a possible D match to TRBD1 (6 bases). The V gene lost 3 bases and the J gene lost 4 bases, with 10 bases spanning the gap. Per germline, CDR1 KGHSH and CDR2 LQKENI. This CDR3 is built from 13 residues. CDR3 loop: CASSPRRGYEQYF. In nucleotides, the CDR3 is TGTGCCAGCTCACCCCGCAGGGGTTACGAGCAGTACTTC.

This clone was seen only a few times. The rearrangement uses TRBV2 and TRBJ2-3, with TRBD2 matching over 7 bases. Germline V gene sequence: CDR1 SNHLY, CDR2 FYNNEI. J was trimmed by 4 bases and V by 7 bases; bases with no gene match: 8. The CDR3 is 14 residues long. CDR3 loop: CASNQRGGADTQYF. The DNA for the CDR3 is TGTGCCAGCAATCAACGCGGGGGAGCAGATACGCAGTATTTT.

The CDR3 here is CASKQQGSGTEAFF. CDR3 bases: TGTGCCAGCAAGCAGCAGGGGTCGGGAACTGAAGCTTTCTTT. This rearrangement joins TRBV2 to TRBJ1-1; tentative D call: TRBD1 (6 bases). Germline V CDR1 and CDR2: SNHLY, FYNNEI. Deletions cut 7 bases from V and 5 bases from J, with 17 bases between. There are 14 residues in the CDR3.

The chain is built from TRBV7-9 and TRBJ1-1; no clear D gene. CDR1 is SEHNR and CDR2 is FQNEAQ in the germline V gene (reference sequence). There are 14 residues in the CDR3. Trimming removed 6 bases from V and 0 bases from J, with 11 bases in between. CDR3 sequence (DNA): TGTGCCAGCAGTCCCGGGTCGGTGAACACTGAAGCTTTCTTT. Encoded protein: CASSPGSVNTEAFF.

This clone appeared once. This chain joins TRBV7-9 and TRBJ2-2, with D possibly TRBD1 on 6 matching bases. CDR3 size: 13 residues. The V end was cut by 5 bases, the J end by 7 bases, with 11 bases between. CDR1 and CDR2 (germline): SEHNR, FQNEAQ (reference sequence). CDR3 in amino acids: CASSVQGGGELFF. Written as DNA, the CDR3 is TGTGCCAGCAGCGTCCAAGGGGGCGGGGAGCTGTTTTTT.

V is TRBV10-2 and J is TRBJ2-1; D not certain. CDR1 is WSHSY and CDR2 is SAAADI in the germline V gene. The CDR3 length is 12 residues. Trimming took 6 bases from V and 8 from J, leaving 11 bases between them. CDR3: CASSLVNDEQFF. CDR3 coding DNA: TGCGCCAGCAGCTTAGTTAACGATGAGCAGTTCTTC.

The chain joins TRBV14 to TRBJ2-2; D is ambiguous. Trimming left V 3 bases short and J 0 bases short, with 5 bases between. From germline, CDR1 is SGHDN and CDR2 FVKESK. This CDR3 contains 14 residues. DNA for the CDR3: TGTGCCAGCAGCCAGGGCGCGAACACCGGGGAGCTGTTTTTT. Translation gives CASSQGANTGELFF.

V is TRBV19 and J is TRBJ2-3, with TRBD2 matching over 10 bases. Germline CDR1 reads LNHDA; CDR2 reads SQIVND (reference sequence). V dropped 3 bases and J dropped 1; count of bases not matched to a gene: 7. The CDR3 covers 17 residues. CDR3 bases: TGTGCCAGTAGTATCGGCCTAGCGGGGGCCCGCACAGATACGCAGTATTTT. Translating it yields CASSIGLAGARTDTQYF. Full variable domain (missing parts from reference TRBV19 and TRBJ2-3): DGGITQSPKYLFRKEGQNVTLSCEQNLNHDAMYWYRQDPGQGLRLIYYSQIVNDFQKGDIAEGYSVSREKKESFPLTVTSAQKNPTAFYLCASSIGLAGARTDTQYFGPGTRLTVL.

Only a few counts were recorded for this clone. The V and J genes are TRBV4-3 and TRBJ2-7, with D tentatively TRBD2 (5 bases). The CDR3 sequence is 14 residues long. The germline V gene has CDR1 LGHNA and CDR2 YSLEER. V lost 4 bases and J lost 0, with 10 bases in between. CDR3: CASSPADDSYEQYF. The DNA of the CDR3 is TGCGCCAGCAGCCCAGCGGACGACTCCTACGAGCAGTACTTC.

The rearrangement links TRBV4-3 to TRBJ2-5, with a possible D match to TRBD1 (6 bases). The germline V gene has CDR1 LGHNA and CDR2 YSLEER. This CDR3 spans 15 amino acids. V shed 3 bases and J shed 4 bases, with 15 bases lying between them. In DNA, the CDR3 is TGCGCCAGCAGCCAGGTTATAGGGGGTCGAGAGACCCAGTACTTC. Translated, it gives CASSQVIGGRETQYF.

The chain couples TRBV27 to TRBJ1-2; 8 bases line up with TRBD1. In germline, CDR1 is MNHEY, CDR2 SMNVEV (reference sequence). Trimming at V came to 3 bases and at J to 4 bases, leaving 10 bases not matched to a gene. The CDR3 length is 16 residues. The CDR3 bases are TGTGCCAGCAGTTTTAAGCGTACAGGGGGGGCCTATGGCTACACCTTC. It encodes CASSFKRTGGAYGYTF.

This chain joins TRBV29-1 and TRBJ1-1; D is possibly TRBD1 (6 bases). The CDR3 runs 14 residues. The germline V gene has CDR1 SQVTM and CDR2 ANQGSEA. The CDR3 coding sequence is TGCAGTTACAGCAGGGGTTCCGTGAACACTGAAGCTTTCTTT. Amino acids: CSYSRGSVNTEAFF.